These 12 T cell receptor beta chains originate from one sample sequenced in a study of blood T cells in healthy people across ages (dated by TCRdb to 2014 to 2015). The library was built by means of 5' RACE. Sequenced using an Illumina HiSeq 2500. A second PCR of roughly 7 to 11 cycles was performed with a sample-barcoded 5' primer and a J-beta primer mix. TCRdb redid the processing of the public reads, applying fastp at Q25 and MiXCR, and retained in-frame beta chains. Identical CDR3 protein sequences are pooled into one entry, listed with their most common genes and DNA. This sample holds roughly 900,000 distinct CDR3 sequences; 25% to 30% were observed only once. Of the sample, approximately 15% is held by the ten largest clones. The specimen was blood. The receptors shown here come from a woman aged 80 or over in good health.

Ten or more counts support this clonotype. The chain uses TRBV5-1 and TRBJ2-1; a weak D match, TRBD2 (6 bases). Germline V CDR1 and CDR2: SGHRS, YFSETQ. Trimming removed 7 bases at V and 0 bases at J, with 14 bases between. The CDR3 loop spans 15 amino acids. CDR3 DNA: TGCGCCAGCGCGGGGATAAGGGGCTCCTACAATGAGCAGTTCTTC. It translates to CASAGIRGSYNEQFF.

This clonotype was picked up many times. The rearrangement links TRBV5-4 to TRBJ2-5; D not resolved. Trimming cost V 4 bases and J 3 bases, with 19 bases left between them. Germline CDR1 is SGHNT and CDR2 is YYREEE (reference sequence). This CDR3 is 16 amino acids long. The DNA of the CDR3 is TGTGCCAGCAGCCTGCCGGCATTAAACGGAGAAGAGACCCAGTACTTC. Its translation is CASSLPALNGEETQYF.

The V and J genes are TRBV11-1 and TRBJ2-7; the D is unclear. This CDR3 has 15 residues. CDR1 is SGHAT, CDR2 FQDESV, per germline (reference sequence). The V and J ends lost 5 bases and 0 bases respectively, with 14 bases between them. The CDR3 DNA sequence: TGTGCCAGCAGCCGCTCCGCCAGGAGCTCCTACGAGCAGTACTTC. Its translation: CASSRSARSSYEQYF.

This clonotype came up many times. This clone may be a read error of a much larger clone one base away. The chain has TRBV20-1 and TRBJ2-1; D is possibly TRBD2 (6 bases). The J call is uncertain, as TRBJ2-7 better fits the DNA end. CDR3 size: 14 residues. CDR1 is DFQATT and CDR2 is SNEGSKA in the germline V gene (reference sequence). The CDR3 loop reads CSAILGGSYNEQYF. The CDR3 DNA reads TGCAGTGCTATCCTCGGGGGTTCCTACAATGAGCAGTACTTC.

In DNA form, the CDR3 reads TGTGCCAGCAGCGTCCAGGGGTGGTACAATGAGCAGTTCTTC. It encodes CASSVQGWYNEQFF. V gene TRBV6-5 combines with J gene TRBJ2-1; D is perhaps TRBD1 (6 bases). This CDR3 comprises 14 residues. Trimming stripped 6 bases from V and 4 bases from J, with 13 bases between. Germline values: CDR1 MNHEY, CDR2 SVGAGI.

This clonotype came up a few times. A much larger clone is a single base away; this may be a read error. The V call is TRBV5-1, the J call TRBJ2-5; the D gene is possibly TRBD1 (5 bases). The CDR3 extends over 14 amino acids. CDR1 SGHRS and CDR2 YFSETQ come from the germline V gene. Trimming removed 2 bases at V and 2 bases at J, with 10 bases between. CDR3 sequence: CASSLGVQQETQYF. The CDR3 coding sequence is TGCGCCAGCAGCTTAGGGGTCCAACAAGAGACCCAGTACTTC.

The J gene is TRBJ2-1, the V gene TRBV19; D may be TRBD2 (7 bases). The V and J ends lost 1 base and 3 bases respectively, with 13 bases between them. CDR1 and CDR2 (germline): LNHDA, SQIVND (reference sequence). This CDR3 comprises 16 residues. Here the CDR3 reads CASSIVGGGRYNEQFF. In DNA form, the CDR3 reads TGTGCCAGTAGTATAGTGGGCGGGGGCCGCTACAATGAGCAGTTCTTC.

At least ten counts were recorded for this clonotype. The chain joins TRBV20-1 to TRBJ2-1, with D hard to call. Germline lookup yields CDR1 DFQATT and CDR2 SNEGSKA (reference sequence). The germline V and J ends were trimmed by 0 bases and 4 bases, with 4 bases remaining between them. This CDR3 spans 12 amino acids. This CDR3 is CSARDPYNEQFF. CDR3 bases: TGCAGTGCTAGAGATCCTTACAATGAGCAGTTCTTC.

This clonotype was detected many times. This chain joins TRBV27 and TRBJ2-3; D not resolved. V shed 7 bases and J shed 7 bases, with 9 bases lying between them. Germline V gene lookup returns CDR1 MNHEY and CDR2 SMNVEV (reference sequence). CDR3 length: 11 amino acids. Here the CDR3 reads CASTLGNTQYF. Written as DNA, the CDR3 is TGTGCCAGCACGTTGGGGAATACGCAGTATTTT.

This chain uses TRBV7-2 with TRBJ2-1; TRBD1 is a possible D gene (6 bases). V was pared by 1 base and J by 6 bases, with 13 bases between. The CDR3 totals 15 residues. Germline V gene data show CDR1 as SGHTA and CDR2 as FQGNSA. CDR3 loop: CASSLGDNLANEQFF. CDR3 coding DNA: TGTGCCAGCAGCTTAGGGGACAACCTCGCCAATGAGCAGTTCTTC.

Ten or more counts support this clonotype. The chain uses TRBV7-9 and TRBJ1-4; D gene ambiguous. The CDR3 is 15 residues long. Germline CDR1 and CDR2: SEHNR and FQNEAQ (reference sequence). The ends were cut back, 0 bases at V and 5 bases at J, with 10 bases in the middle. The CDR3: CASSLAGRKNEKLFF. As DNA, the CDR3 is TGTGCCAGCAGCTTAGCAGGGAGGAAAAATGAAAAACTGTTTTTT.

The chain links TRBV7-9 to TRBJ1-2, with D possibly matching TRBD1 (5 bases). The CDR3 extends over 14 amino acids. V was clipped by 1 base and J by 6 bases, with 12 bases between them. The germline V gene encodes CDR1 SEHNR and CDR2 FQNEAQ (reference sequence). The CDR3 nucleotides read TGTGCCAGCAGCTTAGATAGCGGGGCAGATGGCTACACCTTC. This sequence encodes CASSLDSGADGYTF.